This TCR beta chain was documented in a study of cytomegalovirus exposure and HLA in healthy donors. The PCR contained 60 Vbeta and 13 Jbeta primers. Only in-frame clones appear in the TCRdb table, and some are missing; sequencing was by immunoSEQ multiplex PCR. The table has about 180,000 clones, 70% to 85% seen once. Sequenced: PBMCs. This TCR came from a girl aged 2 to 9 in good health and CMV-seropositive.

The CDR3 bases are TGCGCCAGCAGCTTGGAACTAAGAACGGGACATGGCTCCTACAATGAGCAGTTCTTC. It yields the protein CASSLELRTGHGSYNEQFF. The chain recombines TRBV5-1 with TRBJ2-1; D possibly corresponds to TRBD1 (6 bases). Germline CDR1 SGHRS, CDR2 YFSETQ. The CDR3 length is 19 residues. V lost 0 bases and J 0 bases, leaving 19 bases between the germline ends. Based on the CDR3 plus reference TRBV5-1 and TRBJ2-1, the full variable domain is KAGVTQTPRYLIKTRGQQVTLSCSPISGHRSVSWYQQTPGQGLQFLFEYFSETQRNKGNFPGRFSGRQFSNSRSEMNVSTLELGDSALYLCASSLELRTGHGSYNEQFFGPGTRLTVL.